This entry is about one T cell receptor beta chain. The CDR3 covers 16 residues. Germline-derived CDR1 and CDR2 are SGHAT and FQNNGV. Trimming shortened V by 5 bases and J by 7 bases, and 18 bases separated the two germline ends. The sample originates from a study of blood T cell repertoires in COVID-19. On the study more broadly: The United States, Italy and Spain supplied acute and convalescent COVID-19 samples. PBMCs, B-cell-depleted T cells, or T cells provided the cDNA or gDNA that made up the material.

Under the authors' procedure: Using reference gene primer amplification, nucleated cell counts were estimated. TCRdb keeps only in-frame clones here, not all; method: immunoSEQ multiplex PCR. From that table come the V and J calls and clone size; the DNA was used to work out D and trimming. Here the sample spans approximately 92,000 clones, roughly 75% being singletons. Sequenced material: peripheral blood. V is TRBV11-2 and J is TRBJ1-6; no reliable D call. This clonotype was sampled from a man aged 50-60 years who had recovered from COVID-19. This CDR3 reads CASSPSTSGKNSPLHF. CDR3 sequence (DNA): TGTGCCAGCAGCCCCTCAACCTCCGGGAAGAATTCACCCCTCCACTTT.